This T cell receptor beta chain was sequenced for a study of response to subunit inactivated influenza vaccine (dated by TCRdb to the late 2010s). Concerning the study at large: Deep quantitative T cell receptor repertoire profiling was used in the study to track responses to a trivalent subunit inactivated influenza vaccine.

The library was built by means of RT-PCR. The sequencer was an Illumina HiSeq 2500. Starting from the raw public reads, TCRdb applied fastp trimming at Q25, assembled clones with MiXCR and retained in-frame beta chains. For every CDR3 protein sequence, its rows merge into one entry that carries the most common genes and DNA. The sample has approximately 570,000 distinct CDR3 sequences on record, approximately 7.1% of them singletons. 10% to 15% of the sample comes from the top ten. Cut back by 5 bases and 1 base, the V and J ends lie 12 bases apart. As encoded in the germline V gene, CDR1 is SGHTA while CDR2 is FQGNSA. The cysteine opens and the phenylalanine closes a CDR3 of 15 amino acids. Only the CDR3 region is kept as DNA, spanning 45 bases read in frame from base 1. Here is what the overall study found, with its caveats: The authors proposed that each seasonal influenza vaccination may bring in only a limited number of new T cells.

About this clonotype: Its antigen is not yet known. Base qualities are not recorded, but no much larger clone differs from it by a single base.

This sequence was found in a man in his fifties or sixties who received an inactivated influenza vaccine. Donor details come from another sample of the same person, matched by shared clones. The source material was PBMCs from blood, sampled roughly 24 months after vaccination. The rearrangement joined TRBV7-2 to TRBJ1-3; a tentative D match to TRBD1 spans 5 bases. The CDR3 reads CASSPDRVSGNTIYF. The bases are TGTGCCAGCAGCCCCGACAGAGTATCTGGAAACACCATATATTTT.